This T cell receptor (beta chain) was captured by sequencing in a study of shared clonotypes between healthy human individuals. Repertoires were generated with immunoSEQ multiplex PCR, while TCRdb's copy carries only in-frame clones and drops some. The sample contains 2 million to 2.5 million clones, around 93% of which appear only once. Trimming shortened V by 2 bases and J by 2 bases, and 14 bases separated the two germline ends. The CDR3 length is 15 residues. Germline V gives CDR1 SGHKS, CDR2 YYEKEE (reference sequence). The chain joins TRBV5-5 to TRBJ2-7; D is undetermined. This sequence was found in a man between 18 and 29 years old in good health. Some clones in this sample may be carry-over from other donors' samples. The sequencing input was naive CD4+ T cells from PBMCs. The subset denotes: CD45RA+ positively selected. CDR3: CASSFPSRSPYEQYF. The CDR3 region has the DNA TGTGCCAGCAGCTTCCCCAGCAGGAGCCCCTACGAGCAGTACTTC.